This T cell receptor beta chain emerged from a study of vaccination effects on CD4 cells after COVID-19 (dated by TCRdb to 2021 to 2024). Regarding the study in general: Post-vaccine samples across the study were collected a median of 72 days after the second dose, with a range of 14 to 241. Cultures from other donors in the study were sequenced using the Oncomine TCR Beta short-read assay on an Illumina iSeq 100. The study compared SARS-CoV-2 spike-specific CD4+ TCR repertoires before and after mRNA vaccination in COVID-19 convalescent patients and infection-naive vaccine recipients. The full study included fewer than eleven COVID-19 convalescent patients and several SARS-CoV-2-naive healthy vaccine recipients.

What the study reported, not specific to this receptor: The study was limited by a small number of convalescent patients and lacked early post-infection timepoints. In healthy vaccine recipients, vaccine-induced clones were almost all SARS-CoV-2 mono-reactive, with only 1 of 255 cross-reactive with common cold coronaviruses. Marked clonal contraction was observed in both infection-induced and vaccine-induced clones at late post-vaccination timepoints, consistent with waning T cell responses.

The library was obtained by the immunoSEQ multiplex PCR assay. DNA from the cultured and isolated CD4+ T cells underwent TCR beta CDR3 sequencing. Processing in the source paper ran as follows. Non-productive TCR sequences were removed and reads were trimmed to the CDR3 region, keeping CDR3s of at least 7 amino acids. Antigen-specific clonotypes were identified with the MANAFEST web app by comparing expansion in peptide wells against reference cultures. To count as positive, a clone had to show expansion at FDR<0.05 compared with the reference and with all other wells, an odds ratio above 5, and a frequency above 0.1% in two replicate wells. A clonotype was defined as cross-reactive if the clonotype was significantly expanded both in SARS-CoV-2 spike wells and in at least one common cold coronavirus spike condition. CDR3 similarity was assessed by Levenshtein distance with the stringdist R package, and unrooted trees were built with ape in R 3.6.1. TCRdb obtained this table from immuneACCESS and retained in-frame rearrangements with V and J assigned. These tables miss some clones; where compared with another copy, unresolved V genes account for less than half of the shortfall, and the remainder is unexplained. V and J calls and clone size are given by that table; D and trimming were obtained from the DNA. The table for this sample lists approximately 74,000 clones; roughly 73% of them were counted only once. The biggest ten clones account for 0.85% to 1.3% of the sample.

Counted from cysteine to phenylalanine, this CDR3 has 18 amino acids. Solely the CDR3 DNA is kept, with 54 bases framed from the first base. Reading the germline V gene gives CDR1 KGHSH and CDR2 LQKENI. Trimming accounts for 1 base at V and 5 bases at J, while the number of junction bases matched to no gene is 15. Remarks on this clone: It has no known antigen specificity. Per-nucleotide qualities are absent, and no much larger clonotype sits a single base away.

In the ViraFEST assay, PBMC were stimulated with viral peptide pools, and antigen-specific CD4+ T cell clonotypes were then identified by expansion using TCR sequencing. After less than eleven days of culture, CD4+ T cells were isolated with the EasySep CD4+ T cell isolation kit. Two doses of either the BNT162b2 or the mRNA-1273 mRNA SARS-CoV-2 vaccine were administered to participants. None of the healthy vaccine recipients had a prior SARS-CoV-2 infection, which was confirmed by nucleocapsid antibody tests that came back negative both before and after vaccination. About 2.1 million PBMC per well were cultured in IMDM with about 4.5% human AB serum, 10 IU/ml IL-2 and gentamicin, plus 10 ug/ml peptides. On days 3 and 7, half of the culture medium was replaced with fresh IL-2-containing medium. Unless noted otherwise, every peptide stimulation condition was cultured in triplicate wells. Using Ficoll-Paque Plus gradient centrifugation, PBMC were separated from whole blood and then either used fresh or cryopreserved at -140C. Overlapping peptide pools spanned the spike proteins of SARS-CoV-2 and the common cold coronaviruses HCoV-NL63, HCoV-OC43 and HCoV-229E. The QIAamp micro DNA kit was used to extract genomic DNA from the cultured CD4+ T cells.

The receptor chain draws on TRBV18 and TRBJ1-1, with 8 bases in between that match TRBD1. The material was CD4+ T cells from PBMCs cultured with HCoV-OC43 spike peptides, obtained after COVID-19 vaccination. The sample's cell subset or site label is to be understood as: HCoV-OC43 spike overlapping peptide pool stimulation. The receptor was derived from a human donor who received a COVID-19 vaccine. The DNA sequence reads TGTGCCAGCTCACCACGGATAGGTCAGGGGGCAGGGGAGACTGAAGCTTTCTTT. Translated, it gives CASSPRIGQGAGETEAFF.